Here is one TCR beta chain with its context. The antigen this receptor binds is unknown. Base qualities are not recorded, but no much larger clone differs from it by a single base. The protocol used for the library was the immunoSEQ multiplex PCR assay. For the multiplex PCR, a mixture combining 60 forward primers for TCR Vbeta segments and 13 reverse primers for TCR Jbeta segments was used. A multiplex PCR assay on genomic DNA amplified the CDR3 region of rearranged TCR beta genes. The Illumina HiSeq System was used to sequence the amplified TCR beta libraries as 87-base-pair reads. In the authors' own workflow: A later analysis counted some 74 million unique TCR beta chains across the 670 or so repertoires, and 9 million to 14 million of these chains were shared by at least two donors. Raw reads were error-corrected and collapsed into unique sequences with a nearest-neighbor algorithm that merged closely related sequences to remove PCR and sequencing errors. V, D and J gene segments were assigned by aligning CDR3 sequences to IMGT reference sequences. Each retained sequence needed at least a six-nucleotide match to both a V gene segment and a J gene segment. A rearrangement counted as productive if the CDR3 had no stop codons and remained in frame with V and J, and every other rearrangement counted as non-productive. CDR3 was defined by IMGT convention, running from the second conserved V-encoded cysteine to the conserved J-encoded phenylalanine. The earlier analysis of about 500 of the donors excluded sequences that lacked an unambiguous match to a single V gene segment. In an earlier analysis of several hundred of the donors, V segments were called functional above 56.7% productive rearrangements and were called segregating when the between-donor standard deviation exceeded 5%. To diagnose cytomegalovirus status from the catalog of TCR beta chain sequences, a statistical classification framework was built. V and J gene assignment, in a later analysis, came from comparing TCR nucleotide sequences with IMGT/GENE-DB human TR gene sequences. The TCRdist pipeline was used in a later analysis to assign CDR3 sequences and most-parsimonious VDJ recombination scenarios. A later analysis defined each TCR beta chain by its CDR3 amino acid sequence plus V-gene family, and excluded reads lacking a unique V-gene family. In a later analysis, fewer than 650 highly shared, low-generation-probability nucleotide sequences were removed to address suspected cross-contamination and a sequencing artifact. For each public chain, a later analysis derived a clonal expansion index from normalized ranks of inferred template counts within each repertoire. A later analysis computed generation probabilities with a VDJ recombination model fitted to out-of-frame rearrangements, and checked the results against IGoR. Hypergeometric tests were used in a later analysis to score TCR-TCR, TCR-HLA and TCR-CMV co-occurrence, with a repertoire-size bias correction applied to the TCR pairs. In a later analysis, false discovery rates were estimated by permuting HLA or CMV assignments 20 times. A later analysis grouped co-occurring TCRs with DBSCAN, adding TCRdist sequence similarity when clustering within HLA-allele-positive subsets. For co-occurrence clustering, repertoires with fewer than 30,000 or more than 120,000 public chains were excluded, along with four or five repertoires with anomalous nucleotide sharing. TCRdb stores this immuneACCESS table with in-frame sequences only. Part of the clones is absent; in the studies checked, under half of the shortfall reflects unresolved V genes, and no reason is known for the rest. Clone size and V and J calls were adopted from that table, with D and trimming inferred from the DNA. For this sample the table gives about 160,000 clones, of which roughly 83% were detected only once. The ten largest account for about 4% of the sample.

Taken from cysteine to phenylalanine, the CDR3 has 15 residues. The only DNA kept is the CDR3, 45 bases in frame from the first base. V is clipped by 2 bases and J by 0 bases, and the sequence between their germline boundaries is 12 bases long. CDR1 GTSNPN and CDR2 SVGIG are derived from the germline V gene (reference sequence). In total, fewer than 750 healthy bone marrow donors made up the cohort. Cohort members were all nominally healthy when sampled, although unrecorded immune exposures were likely present. CMV serostatus was positive for roughly 290 and negative for about 50% of the roughly 700 cohort members, and was not recorded for this donor. A peripheral blood sample was collected from each donor, and TCR beta sequencing was performed on peripheral blood mononuclear cells. The Qiagen DNeasy Blood Extraction Kit was used to extract genomic DNA from the blood cell samples. These data originate in a study of cytomegalovirus exposure and HLA in healthy donors (dated by TCRdb to 2017 to 2019). Regarding the complete study: An earlier analysis of roughly 630 of the donors reported 276 Gb of sequence data and some 120 million unique TCR beta sequences from 150 million to 200 million T cells. About five DR-DQ haplotypes were treated as single units for association and clustering because of strong linkage in the cohort. Alongside the repertoire data, information on donor age, sex, ethnicity and CMV serostatus was compiled. Approximately 300 gigabases of sequencing data and around 80 million unique TCR sequences made up an early release that covered roughly 670 HLA-typed donors. In a later genetic analysis, genome-wide SNP genotypes for about 65% of the roughly 670 donors were used, and that subset was treated as a discovery cohort. The study aimed to test whether cataloging public T cell receptors could reveal signatures of past pathogen exposure. Along with the roughly 670-subject first cohort, a separate validation cohort of around 120 different subjects was used. Among about 360 genotyped donors of the cohort, an average of approximately 250,000 unique TCR beta nucleotide sequences were sequenced per donor, roughly a sixth of them non-productive. Using immunosequencing, the study profiled T cell repertoires from fewer than 700 subjects and related those repertoires to cytomegalovirus serostatus. To predict cytomegalovirus infection status, the study brought together high-throughput TCR immunosequencing, statistical association of individual TCRs with disease status, and machine learning. Both class I and class II loci were covered by HLA typing, at four-digit resolution. The later analysis used no new phenotypic data to find candidate immune exposures, relying instead on TCR beta sequences and their occurrence across donors. An earlier analysis of some 500 of the donors applied high-throughput TCR beta sequencing to assess whether each TCR beta V gene segment acted as functional or pseudogenic. All discovery cohort repertoires had been generated using a single sequencing platform. Of the roughly 410 genotyped donors, 70% to 90% were placed in the genetic ancestry cluster associated with self-reported Caucasian donors. The number of typed donors differed by locus: roughly 629-630 for A, B, C, DRB1 and DQB1; 500 to 550 for DQA1; 606 for DPA1; and around 490 for DPB1. A later analysis re-examined previously published TCR beta repertoires from around 670 donors and added high-resolution HLA genotyping to investigate patterns of TCR occurrence. Here is what the overall study found, with its caveats: When HLA alleles, especially DR and DQ, strongly co-occurred, TCR associations were difficult to assign to individual alleles. Presence/absence analyses assumed roughly uniform sequencing depth across donors, an assumption that may not hold. The classifier was reported to diagnose cytomegalovirus status with high specificity and sensitivity in both the original cohort and the validation cohort. The authors suggested that the approach could potentially be extended to other disease states and immunological phenotypes. In a later analysis, several top co-occurrence clusters were reported to appear linked to parvovirus B19, influenza, CMV and Epstein-Barr virus. Compared with equally common non-associated chains, HLA-associated TCR beta chains in a later analysis were more clonally expanded and had lower generation probabilities. Across donors, most TCR sequences were observed very rarely, whereas some public TCRs were present in many individuals. Because some donors lacked HLA typing at each locus, the association tests relied only on the typed subset. A total of roughly 160 TCR beta chains were listed by the study as associated with cytomegalovirus. A later analysis found that TCR association rates varied across HLA loci, with DRB1 alleles showing the most associated TCRs and HLA-C alleles the fewest. Compared with the roughly 710-donor mean, donors in an Asian-associated ancestry cluster had fewer N-insertions in productive TCRs, according to a later genetic analysis. The cohort was sequenced for TCR beta chains only, and without alpha or paired-chain data the features that could be detected were limited. A cluster of highly shared sequence variants was judged likely to be a technical artifact of the sequencing pipeline. Linkage disequilibrium might explain the correlated functional status among segregating V segments, but an unknown experimental factor could not be excluded. About 17 rarely observed V segments, including chromosome 9 orphons, were excluded from the earlier analysis of about 600 of the donors because counts were too low. In a later analysis, most CMV-associated TCR beta chains were found to appear HLA-restricted, with HLA associations seemingly driven largely by CMV exposure. In a later analysis, more than 15,000 TCR beta sequences were associated with specific HLA alleles at a false discovery rate of 0.05. The only immune exposure information available for the cohort was CMV serostatus. In vitro tests confirmed that a few of the cytomegalovirus-associated TCR beta chains recognize cytomegalovirus antigens. In a later genetic analysis, a missense DCLRE1C variant was associated with V-gene and J-gene trimming of TCR beta chains, and the association was replicated in an independent cohort. A further reported finding was that TCR beta sequences accurately predicted the HLA-A and HLA-B alleles for most subjects in the first cohort. An earlier analysis of some 590 of the donors showed that most TCR beta V segments appeared in productive rearrangements either about 90% or about 30% of the time, which broadly matched IMGT annotations. The 87-base-pair reads could not distinguish some IMGT-functional V segments, including TRBV6-2 and TRBV6-3, so those segments were excluded.

The rearranged segments are TRBV30 and TRBJ2-3, and TRBD2 may be the D gene, going by 6 matching bases. This receptor was taken from a human donor in good health. Sequencing used PBMCs. CDR3 sequence: CAWSTGGPSTDTQYF. DNA sequence: TGTGCCTGGAGTACCGGGGGACCTAGCACAGATACGCAGTATTTT. Outside the CDR3, residues come from the reference TRBV30 and TRBJ2-3 proteins, so the full variable domain is: SQTIHQWPATLVQPVGSPLSLECTVEGTSNPNLYWYRQAAGRGLQLLFYSVGIGQISSEVPQNLSASRPQDRQFILSSKKLLLSDSGFYLCAWSTGGPSTDTQYFGPGTRLTVL.